This TCR beta chain was sequenced for a study of T cell changes during pregnancy in multiple sclerosis. The method was immunoSEQ multiplex PCR; TCRdb's version includes in-frame clones alone and lacks a portion of them. The sample has around 24,000 clones, around nine tenths seen once; the top ten hold about 13%. Germline V lookup: CDR1 MRHNA, CDR2 SNTAGT. Unmatched junction bases numbered 8, after V lost 4 bases and J lost 2 bases. The CDR3 spans 16 residues. The TCR originated in a female donor in good health, enrolled as a control in a pregnancy study. V is TRBV6-4 and J is TRBJ2-1; 7 nucleotides line up with TRBD1. The specimen was CD8+ T cells from peripheral blood mononuclear cells, collected in the first trimester of pregnancy. The CDR3 protein is CASSVTGIGPYNEQFF. The CDR3 coding sequence is TGTGCCAGCAGTGTGACAGGGATAGGTCCCTACAATGAGCAGTTCTTC.